In its sample, the clone carrying this T cell receptor beta chain was seen a few times. The antigen is unknown. This record belongs to a study of cytomegalovirus exposure and HLA in healthy donors. As for the study in general: Prior work identified 117 million unique TCR beta sequences in 150 million to 200 million T cells. Study outcomes and limitations: Equally common other TCR beta chains were less clonally expanded than HLA-associated ones, a later analysis found. CMV serostatus stood as the only immune exposure information on hand.

The PCR was carried out with 60 Vbeta primers and 13 Jbeta primers. Assay used: immunoSEQ multiplex PCR; TCRdb lists only in-frame clones, some missing. There are about 140,000 clones in the sample; approximately 64% occur only once, and less than 3% lies in the top ten. Germline lookup yields CDR1 WSHSY and CDR2 SAAADI. This CDR3 region has 13 residues. Trimming removed 5 bases from V and 5 bases from J, with 10 bases in between. The specimen was PBMCs. The sequence was collected from a woman aged 35 to 49 in good health and CMV-seronegative. The V gene is TRBV10-2, the J gene TRBJ1-5; the D is unclear. The chain's CDR3 is CASSWEEDQPQHF. The CDR3 DNA sequence: TGCGCCAGCAGTTGGGAGGAAGATCAGCCCCAGCATTTT.